Following are 14 T cell receptor beta chains from one sample sequenced in a study of cytomegalovirus exposure and HLA in healthy donors. The PCR was carried out with 60 Vbeta primers and 13 Jbeta primers. Profiling relied on immunoSEQ multiplex PCR, and the TCRdb table lists in-frame clones only, not all of them. In the table there are about 110,000 clones, 70% to 80% of which are singletons. The sequenced sample was PBMCs. The receptors shown here come from a woman between 35 and 50 years old in good health and CMV-seronegative.

The chain carries TRBV30 and TRBJ2-2, with 7 bases identical to TRBD1. V was clipped by 5 bases and J by 4 bases; unmatched bases: 7. The germline gives CDR1 GTSNPN, CDR2 SVGIG (reference sequence). This CDR3 has 14 amino acids. CDR3 DNA: TGTGCCTGGGGCACAGGGGTGCGCACCGGGGAGCTGTTTTTT. Translated, it gives CAWGTGVRTGELFF.

The V gene is TRBV5-1, the J gene TRBJ2-1; possible D gene TRBD2, 6 bases. The germline CDR1 and CDR2 sequences are SGHRS and YFSETQ. This CDR3 is 14 amino acids long. Trimming pared 0 bases from V and 6 bases from J, leaving 10 bases between. CDR3 in DNA: TGCGCCAGCAGCTTGGATAGCGGATCCAATGAGCAGTTCTTC. It yields the protein CASSLDSGSNEQFF.

This chain uses TRBV4-3 with TRBJ2-7, with 13 bases identical to TRBD2. The CDR3 is 17 residues long. Trimming took 1 base from V and 0 from J; bases not matched to a gene: 3. CDR1 LGHNA and CDR2 YSLEER come from the germline V gene. Here the CDR3 reads CASSQGLAGGSSYEQYF. The CDR3 region has the DNA TGCGCCAGCAGCCAAGGACTAGCGGGGGGCAGCTCCTACGAGCAGTACTTC.

The rearrangement joins TRBV19 to TRBJ1-5; D is unresolved. CDR1 and CDR2 from the germline V gene are LNHDA and SQIVND (reference sequence). V lost 6 bases to trimming and J lost 5 bases, with 8 bases between them. The CDR3 covers 12 residues. CDR3: CASRQWDQPQHF. DNA of the CDR3: TGTGCCAGTAGACAGTGGGATCAGCCCCAGCATTTT.

This chain joins TRBV6-6 and TRBJ1-2, with D perhaps TRBD1 (6 bases). The CDR3 runs 13 residues. V lost 7 bases to trimming and J lost 5 bases, with 14 bases between them. Germline V lookup: CDR1 MNHNY, CDR2 SVGAGI (reference sequence). CDR3: CASILAGAYGYTF. The CDR3, as DNA: TGTGCCAGCATTCTCGCAGGGGCTTATGGCTACACCTTC.

This chain connects TRBV7-8 to TRBJ1-1; D is uncertain. V lost 1 base and J lost 4, with 10 bases in between. The CDR3 has 14 amino acids. Germline CDR1 reads SGHVS; CDR2 reads FQNEAQ. CDR3 in amino acids: CASSLDGRGTEAFF. In nucleotides, the CDR3 is TGTGCCAGCAGCTTAGATGGAAGAGGCACTGAAGCTTTCTTT.

This sequence joins TRBV7-2 and TRBJ1-3, with D perhaps matching TRBD1 (5 bases). The germline gives CDR1 SGHTA, CDR2 FQGNSA. Trimming removed 4 bases from V and 0 bases from J, with 13 bases in between. This CDR3 spans 16 amino acids. In DNA form, the CDR3 reads TGTGCCAGCAGCTGGGGGGACCAATACTCTGGAAACACCATATATTTT. Protein sequence: CASSWGDQYSGNTIYF.

The chain has TRBV19 and TRBJ1-1; D gene unclear. This CDR3 has 14 residues. Per the germline V gene, CDR1 is LNHDA and CDR2 is SQIVND (reference sequence). With 8 bases removed from V and 2 bases from J, the gap between germline ends came to 15 bases. CDR3 coding DNA: TGTGCCAGTGCTAGTGGCAGCGAAAACACTGAAGCTTTCTTT. This codes for CASASGSENTEAFF.

V and J are TRBV19 and TRBJ1-1; D not resolved. This CDR3 is 12 amino acids long. The V end was cut by 3 bases, the J end by 8 bases, with 10 bases between. Looked up from germline, CDR1 is LNHDA and CDR2 is SQIVND (reference sequence). The CDR3 DNA reads as TGTGCCAGTAGTATCGAAGCGAGGGAAGCTTTCTTT. It is translated as CASSIEAREAFF.

The chain has TRBV18 and TRBJ1-1, with D perhaps matching TRBD1 (5 bases). This CDR3 comprises 14 residues. The germline V gene encodes CDR1 KGHSH and CDR2 LQKENI. Trimming shortened V by 2 bases and J by 3 bases, and 10 bases separated the two germline ends. CDR3 in DNA: TGTGCCAGCTCACCAGCCCCGGGGGACACTGAAGCTTTCTTT. This gives the protein CASSPAPGDTEAFF. Combining the CDR3 with reference TRBV18 and TRBJ1-1 gives the whole variable domain NAGVMQNPRHLVRRRGQEARLRCSPMKGHSHVYWYRQLPEEGLKFMVYLQKENIIDESGMPKERFSAEFPKEGPSILRIQQVVRGDSAAYFCASSPAPGDTEAFFGQGTRLTVV.

The chain is built from TRBV5-1 and TRBJ1-1, with 7 bases lining up with TRBD1. The germline V gene encodes CDR1 SGHRS and CDR2 YFSETQ. The V and J ends lost 1 base and 4 bases, in that order; junction bases with no gene match: 10. The CDR3 runs 16 residues. The CDR3 DNA reads TGCGCCAGCAGCTTGATCTTACAGGGGAAAGGCACTGAAGCTTTCTTT. This codes for CASSLILQGKGTEAFF.

V and J are TRBV2 and TRBJ1-4; TRBD1 is a possible D gene (6 bases). Germline-derived CDR1 and CDR2 are SNHLY and FYNNEI. This CDR3 comprises 17 residues. V was shortened by 4 bases and J by 0 bases, with 15 bases between the two germline ends. As DNA, the CDR3 is TGTGCCAGCAGTGCGGACAGCCTACGTGCAACTAATGAAAAACTGTTTTTT. The encoded protein is CASSADSLRATNEKLFF. Looking up the rest from reference TRBV2 and TRBJ1-4 gives the full variable domain: EPEVTQTPSHQVTQMGQEVILRCVPISNHLYFYWYRQILGQKVEFLVSFYNNEISEKSEIFDDQFSVERPDGSNFTLKIRSTKLEDSAMYFCASSADSLRATNEKLFFGSGTQLSVL.

This chain uses TRBV9 with TRBJ2-3; 7 nucleotides agree with TRBD2. V was pared by 0 bases and J by 6 bases, with 7 bases of the junction left unmatched. The CDR3 is 15 amino acids. Germline loops: CDR1 SGDLS, CDR2 YYNGEE. CDR3 sequence: CASSVALAGVDTQYF. For the CDR3, the DNA is TGTGCCAGCAGCGTAGCTCTTGCGGGAGTGGATACGCAGTATTTT.

A few counts support this clone. The rearrangement joins TRBV7-2 to TRBJ2-5, with TRBD1 matching 7 bases. The germline V gene has CDR1 SGHTA and CDR2 FQGNSA. With 3 bases clipped from V and 5 bases from J, the junction kept 9 bases outside the gene matches. The CDR3 length is 15 residues. The CDR3 DNA follows: TGTGCCAGCAGCTTCTCAGGACAGGCTGAGGAGACCCAGTACTTC. It codes for CASSFSGQAEETQYF.